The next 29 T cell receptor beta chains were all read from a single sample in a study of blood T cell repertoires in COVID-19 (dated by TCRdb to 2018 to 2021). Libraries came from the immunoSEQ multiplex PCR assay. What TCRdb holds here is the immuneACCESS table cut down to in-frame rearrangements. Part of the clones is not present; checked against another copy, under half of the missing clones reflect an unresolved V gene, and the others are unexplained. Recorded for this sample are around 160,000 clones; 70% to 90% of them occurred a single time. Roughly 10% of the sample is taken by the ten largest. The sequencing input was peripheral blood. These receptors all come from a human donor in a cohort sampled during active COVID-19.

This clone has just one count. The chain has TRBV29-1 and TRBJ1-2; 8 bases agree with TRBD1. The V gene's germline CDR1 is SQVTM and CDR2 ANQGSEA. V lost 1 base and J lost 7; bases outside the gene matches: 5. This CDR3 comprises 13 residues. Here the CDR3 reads CSVEAGGGGGYTF. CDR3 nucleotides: TGCAGCGTTGAAGCAGGGGGCGGAGGTGGCTACACCTTC.

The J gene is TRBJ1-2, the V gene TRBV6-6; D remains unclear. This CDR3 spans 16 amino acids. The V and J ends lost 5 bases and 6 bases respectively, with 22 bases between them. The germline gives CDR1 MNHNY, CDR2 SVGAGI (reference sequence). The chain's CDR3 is CASSTPPAAVEDGYTF. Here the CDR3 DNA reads TGTGCCAGCAGTACCCCCCCTGCAGCGGTAGAAGATGGCTACACCTTC.

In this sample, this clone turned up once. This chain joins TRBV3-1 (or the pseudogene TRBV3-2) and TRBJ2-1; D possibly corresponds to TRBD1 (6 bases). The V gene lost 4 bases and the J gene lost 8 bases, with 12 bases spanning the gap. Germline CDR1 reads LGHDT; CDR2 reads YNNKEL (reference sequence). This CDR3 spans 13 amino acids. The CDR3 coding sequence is TGTGCCAGCAGCCTCCTCGAGGGGGATGAGCAGTTCTTC. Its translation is CASSLLEGDEQFF.

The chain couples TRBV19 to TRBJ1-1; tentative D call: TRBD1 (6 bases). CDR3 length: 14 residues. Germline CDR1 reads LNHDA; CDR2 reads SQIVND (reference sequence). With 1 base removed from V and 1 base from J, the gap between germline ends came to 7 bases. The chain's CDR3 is CASSIGDKNTEAFF. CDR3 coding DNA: TGTGCCAGTAGTATAGGGGACAAGAACACTGAAGCTTTCTTT.

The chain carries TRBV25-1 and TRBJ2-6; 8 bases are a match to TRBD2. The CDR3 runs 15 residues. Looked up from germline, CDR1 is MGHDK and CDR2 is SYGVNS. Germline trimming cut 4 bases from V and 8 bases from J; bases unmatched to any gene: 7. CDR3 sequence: CASSVAGPPTNVLTF. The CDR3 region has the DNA TGTGCCAGCAGTGTAGCGGGGCCGCCCACCAACGTCCTGACTTTC.

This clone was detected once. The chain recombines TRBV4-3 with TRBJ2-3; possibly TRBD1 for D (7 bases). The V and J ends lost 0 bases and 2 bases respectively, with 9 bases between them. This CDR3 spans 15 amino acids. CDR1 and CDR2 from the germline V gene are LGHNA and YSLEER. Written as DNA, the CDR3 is TGCGCCAGCAGCCAAGACAGGGGGGTCACAGATACGCAGTATTTT. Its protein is CASSQDRGVTDTQYF.

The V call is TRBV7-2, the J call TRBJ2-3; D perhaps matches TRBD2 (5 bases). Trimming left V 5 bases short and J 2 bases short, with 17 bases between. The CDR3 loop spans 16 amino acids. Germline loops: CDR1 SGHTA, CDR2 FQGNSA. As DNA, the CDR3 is TGTGCCAGCAGCCCCCGGGGTGTTGGGGTCACAGATACGCAGTATTTT. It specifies CASSPRGVGVTDTQYF. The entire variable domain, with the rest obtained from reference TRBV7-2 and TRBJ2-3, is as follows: GAGVSQSPSNKVTEKGKDVELRCDPISGHTALYWYRQSLGQGLEFLIYFQGNSAPDKSGLPSDRFSAERTGGSVSTLTIQRTQQEDSAVYLCASSPRGVGVTDTQYFGPGTRLTVL.

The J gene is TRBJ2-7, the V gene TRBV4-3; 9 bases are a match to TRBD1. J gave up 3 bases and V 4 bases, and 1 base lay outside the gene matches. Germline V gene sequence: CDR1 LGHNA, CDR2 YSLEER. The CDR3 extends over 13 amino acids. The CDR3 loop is CASSPDRGYEQYF. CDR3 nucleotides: TGCGCCAGCAGCCCGGACAGGGGCTACGAGCAGTACTTC.

DNA for the CDR3: TGTGCCAGCAGCTTGGGACAGAACAGATACAATGAGCAGTTCTTC. Residues: CASSLGQNRYNEQFF. The chain combines TRBV7-6 with TRBJ2-1; TRBD1 matches at 7 bases. J lost 4 bases, V lost 3 bases, and 6 bases had no gene match. This CDR3 has 15 residues. Per germline, CDR1 SGHVS and CDR2 FNYEAQ.

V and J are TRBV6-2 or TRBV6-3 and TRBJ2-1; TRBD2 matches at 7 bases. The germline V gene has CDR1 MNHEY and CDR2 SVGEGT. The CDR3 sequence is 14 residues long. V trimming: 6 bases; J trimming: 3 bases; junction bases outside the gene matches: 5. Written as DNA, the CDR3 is TGTGCCAGCAGCGGACTAGTCGGCTACAATGAGCAGTTCTTC. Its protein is CASSGLVGYNEQFF.

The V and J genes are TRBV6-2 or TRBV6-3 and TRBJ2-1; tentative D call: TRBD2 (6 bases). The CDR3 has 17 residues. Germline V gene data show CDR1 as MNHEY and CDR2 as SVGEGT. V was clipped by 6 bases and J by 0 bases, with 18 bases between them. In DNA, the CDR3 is TGTGCCAGCAGCCCGGGACTGACTCCGACCTCCTACAATGAGCAGTTCTTC. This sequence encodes CASSPGLTPTSYNEQFF.

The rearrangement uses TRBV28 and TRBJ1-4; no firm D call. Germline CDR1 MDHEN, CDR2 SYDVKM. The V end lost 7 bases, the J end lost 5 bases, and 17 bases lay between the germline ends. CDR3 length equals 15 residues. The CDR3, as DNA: TGTGCCAGCACTAACTTCGGGTCGCCAAATGAAAAACTGTTTTTT. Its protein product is CASTNFGSPNEKLFF.

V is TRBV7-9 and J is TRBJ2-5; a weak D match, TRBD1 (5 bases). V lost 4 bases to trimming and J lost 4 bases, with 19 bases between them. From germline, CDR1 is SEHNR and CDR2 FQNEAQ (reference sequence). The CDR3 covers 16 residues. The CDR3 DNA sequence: TGTGCCAGCAGCTCCAAGGCGACAGCCCGCCTAGAGACCCAGTACTTC. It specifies CASSSKATARLETQYF.

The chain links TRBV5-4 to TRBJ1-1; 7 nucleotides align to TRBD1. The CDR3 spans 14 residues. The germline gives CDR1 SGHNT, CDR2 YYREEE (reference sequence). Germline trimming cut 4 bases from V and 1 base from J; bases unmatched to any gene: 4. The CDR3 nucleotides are TGTGCCAGCAGCGGGGGACAGCCGAACACTGAAGCTTTCTTT. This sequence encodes CASSGGQPNTEAFF.

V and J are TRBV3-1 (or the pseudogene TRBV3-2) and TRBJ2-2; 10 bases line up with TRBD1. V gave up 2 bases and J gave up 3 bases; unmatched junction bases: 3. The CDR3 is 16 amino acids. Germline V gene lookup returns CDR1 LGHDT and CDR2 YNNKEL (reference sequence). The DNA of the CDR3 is TGTGCCAGCAGCCAACCGGGGACAGGGGACACCGGGGAGCTGTTTTTT. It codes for CASSQPGTGDTGELFF.

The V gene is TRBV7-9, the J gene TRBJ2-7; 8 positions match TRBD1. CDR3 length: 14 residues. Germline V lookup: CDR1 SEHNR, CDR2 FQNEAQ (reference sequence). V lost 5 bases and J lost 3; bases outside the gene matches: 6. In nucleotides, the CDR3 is TGTGCCAGCAGCAAAGAGGGACAGGACTACGAGCAGTACTTC. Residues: CASSKEGQDYEQYF. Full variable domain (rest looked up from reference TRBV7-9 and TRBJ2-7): DTGVSQNPRHKITKRGQNVTFRCDPISEHNRLYWYRQTLGQGPEFLTYFQNEAQLEKSRLLSDRFSAERPKGSFSTLEIQRTEQGDSAMYLCASSKEGQDYEQYFGPGTRLTVT.

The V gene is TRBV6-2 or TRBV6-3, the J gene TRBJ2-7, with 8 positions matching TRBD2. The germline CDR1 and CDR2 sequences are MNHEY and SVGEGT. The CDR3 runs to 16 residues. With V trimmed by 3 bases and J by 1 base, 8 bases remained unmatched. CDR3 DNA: TGTGCCAGCAGTTATTACGGGACTAGTCCTTCCTACGAGCAGTACTTC. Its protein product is CASSYYGTSPSYEQYF.

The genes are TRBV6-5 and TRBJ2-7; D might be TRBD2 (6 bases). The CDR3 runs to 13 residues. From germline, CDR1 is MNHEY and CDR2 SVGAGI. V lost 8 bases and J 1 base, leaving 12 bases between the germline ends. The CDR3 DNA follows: TGTGCCAGCTCTCTAGCGTATTCCTACGAGCAGTACTTC. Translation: CASSLAYSYEQYF.

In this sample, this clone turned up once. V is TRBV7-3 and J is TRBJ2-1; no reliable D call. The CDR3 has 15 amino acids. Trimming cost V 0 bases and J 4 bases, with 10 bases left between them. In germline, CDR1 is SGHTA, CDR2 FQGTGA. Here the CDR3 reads CASSLTLTGYNEQFF. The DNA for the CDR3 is TGTGCCAGCAGCTTAACGTTAACGGGTTACAATGAGCAGTTCTTC.

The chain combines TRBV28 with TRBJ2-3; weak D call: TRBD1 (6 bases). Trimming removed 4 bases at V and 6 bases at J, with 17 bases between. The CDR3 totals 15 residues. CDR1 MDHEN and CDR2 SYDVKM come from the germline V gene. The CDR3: CASSSPTGLQDTQYF. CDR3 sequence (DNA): TGTGCCAGCAGTTCCCCCACAGGGCTTCAGGATACGCAGTATTTT.

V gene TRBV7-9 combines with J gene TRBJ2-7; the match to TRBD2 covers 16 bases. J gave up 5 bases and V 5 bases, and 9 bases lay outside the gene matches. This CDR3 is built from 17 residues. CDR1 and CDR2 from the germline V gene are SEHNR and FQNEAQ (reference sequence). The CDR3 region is CASSPGTSGRAVHEQYF. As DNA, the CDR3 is TGTGCCAGCAGCCCCGGGACTAGCGGGAGGGCCGTGCACGAGCAGTACTTC.

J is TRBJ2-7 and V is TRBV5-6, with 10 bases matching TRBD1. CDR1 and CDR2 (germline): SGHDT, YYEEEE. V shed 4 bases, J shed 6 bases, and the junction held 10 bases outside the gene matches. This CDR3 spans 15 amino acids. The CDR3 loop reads CASSSTGTGEGEQYF. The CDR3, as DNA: TGTGCCAGCAGCAGCACCGGGACAGGGGAGGGCGAGCAGTACTTC.

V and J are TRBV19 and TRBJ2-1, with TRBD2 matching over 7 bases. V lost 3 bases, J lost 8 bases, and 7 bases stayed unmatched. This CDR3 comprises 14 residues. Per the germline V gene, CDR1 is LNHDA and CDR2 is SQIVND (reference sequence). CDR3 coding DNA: TGTGCCAGTAGTATCGTGGCGGGAGAGGATGAGCAGTTCTTC. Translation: CASSIVAGEDEQFF.

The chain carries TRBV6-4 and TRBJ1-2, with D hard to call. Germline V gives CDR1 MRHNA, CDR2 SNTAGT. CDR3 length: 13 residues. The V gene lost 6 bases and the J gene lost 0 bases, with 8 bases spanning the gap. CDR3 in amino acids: CASRRSSNYGYTF. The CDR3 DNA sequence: TGTGCCAGCAGGAGGAGTTCTAACTATGGCTACACCTTC.

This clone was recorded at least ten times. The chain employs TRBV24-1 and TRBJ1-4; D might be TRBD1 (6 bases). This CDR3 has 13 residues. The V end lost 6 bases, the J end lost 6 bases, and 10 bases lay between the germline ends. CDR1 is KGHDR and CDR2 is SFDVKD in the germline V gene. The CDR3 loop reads CATSRSGDEKLFF. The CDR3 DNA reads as TGTGCCACCAGTAGGTCAGGGGATGAAAAACTGTTTTTT.

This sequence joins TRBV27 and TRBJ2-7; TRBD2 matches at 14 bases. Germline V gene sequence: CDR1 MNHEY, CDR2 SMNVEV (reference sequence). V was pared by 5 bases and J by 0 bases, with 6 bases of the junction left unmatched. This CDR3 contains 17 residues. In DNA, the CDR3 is TGTGCCAGCAGTGGACTAGCGGGAGGACCCCACTCCTACGAGCAGTACTTC. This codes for CASSGLAGGPHSYEQYF.

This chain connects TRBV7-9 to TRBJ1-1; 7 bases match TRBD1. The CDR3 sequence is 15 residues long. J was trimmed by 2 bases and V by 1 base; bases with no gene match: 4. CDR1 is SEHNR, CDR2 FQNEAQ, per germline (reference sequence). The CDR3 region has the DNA TGTGCCAGCAGCTTAGGAGGGGGCATCAACACTGAAGCTTTCTTT. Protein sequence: CASSLGGGINTEAFF.

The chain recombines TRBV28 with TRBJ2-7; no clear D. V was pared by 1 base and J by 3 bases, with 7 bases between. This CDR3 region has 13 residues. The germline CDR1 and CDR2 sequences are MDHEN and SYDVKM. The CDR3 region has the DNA TGTGCCAGCAGTTTATTGTCCAGCTACGAGCAGTACTTC. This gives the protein CASSLLSSYEQYF.

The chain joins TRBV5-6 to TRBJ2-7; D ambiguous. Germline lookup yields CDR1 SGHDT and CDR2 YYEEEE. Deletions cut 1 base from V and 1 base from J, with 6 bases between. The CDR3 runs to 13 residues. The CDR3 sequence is CASSLQWSYEQYF. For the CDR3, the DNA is TGTGCCAGCAGCTTGCAGTGGTCCTACGAGCAGTACTTC.